This TCR beta chain was found in a study of T cell repertoires in cytomegalovirus infection. TCRdb itself ran the reads through MiXCR, one entry per CDR3 protein. Of approximately 220,000 distinct CDR3 sequences in the sample, 35% to 40% were seen once. Looked up from germline, CDR1 is SGHTA and CDR2 is FQGNSA. The CDR3 covers 17 residues. V was pared by 0 bases and J by 3 bases, with 14 bases between. This clonotype was found a few times. Antigen: not known. Sample: CD8+ T cells from cultured PBMCs, taken from culture after CMV antigen stimulation. The rearrangement uses TRBV7-2 and TRBJ2-2, with D unclear. This TCR was recovered from a human donor in good health (CMV status not recorded). Some clones in this sample may be carry-over from other donors' samples. The CDR3 reads CASSLAVGFRDTGELFF. CDR3 DNA: TGTGCCAGCAGCTTAGCGGTCGGCTTCCGAGACACCGGGGAGCTGTTTTTT.